This section outlines one TCR beta chain sequence together with its context. The sample originates from a study of control samples from healthy donors and cancer patients. The V end lost 2 bases, the J end lost 6 bases, and 10 bases lay between the germline ends. CDR3 length equals 14 residues. Germline V gene sequence: CDR1 SEHNR, CDR2 FQNEAQ (reference sequence). Some clones are missing from TCRdb's copy, which holds only in-frame ones; the method was immunoSEQ multiplex PCR. The sample contains 70,000 or so clones, more than 75% of which appear only once. Sequenced input: blood. The rearrangement uses TRBV7-9 and TRBJ2-2, with D hard to call. This TCR came from a man between 50 and 59 years old in good health. Here the CDR3 DNA reads TGTGCCAGCAGCTTAATGACTCTCGCCGGGGAGCTGTTTTTT. This gives the protein CASSLMTLAGELFF. Full variable domain (remainder filled in from reference TRBV7-9 and TRBJ2-2): DTGVSQNPRHKITKRGQNVTFRCDPISEHNRLYWYRQTLGQGPEFLTYFQNEAQLEKSRLLSDRFSAERPKGSFSTLEIQRTEQGDSAMYLCASSLMTLAGELFFGEGSRLTVL.